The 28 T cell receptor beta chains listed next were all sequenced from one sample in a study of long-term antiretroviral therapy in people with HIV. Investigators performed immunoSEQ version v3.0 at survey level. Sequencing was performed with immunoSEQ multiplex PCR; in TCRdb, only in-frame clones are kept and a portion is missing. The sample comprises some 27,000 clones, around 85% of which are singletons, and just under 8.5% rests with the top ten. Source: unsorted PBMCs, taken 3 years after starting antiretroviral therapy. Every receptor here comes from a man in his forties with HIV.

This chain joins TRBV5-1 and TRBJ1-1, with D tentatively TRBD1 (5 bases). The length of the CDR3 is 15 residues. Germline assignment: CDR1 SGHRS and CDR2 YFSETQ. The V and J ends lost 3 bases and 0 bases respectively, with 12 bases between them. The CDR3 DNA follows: TGCGCCAGCAGCTCCCAGGGCCCAATGAACACTGAAGCTTTCTTT. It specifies CASSSQGPMNTEAFF.

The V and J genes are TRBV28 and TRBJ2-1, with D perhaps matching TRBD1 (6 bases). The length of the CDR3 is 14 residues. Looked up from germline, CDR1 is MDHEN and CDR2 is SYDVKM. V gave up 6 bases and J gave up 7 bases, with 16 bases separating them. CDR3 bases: TGTGCCAGCAGAAATCAGGGGTCGGGAAATGAGCAGTTCTTC. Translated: CASRNQGSGNEQFF.

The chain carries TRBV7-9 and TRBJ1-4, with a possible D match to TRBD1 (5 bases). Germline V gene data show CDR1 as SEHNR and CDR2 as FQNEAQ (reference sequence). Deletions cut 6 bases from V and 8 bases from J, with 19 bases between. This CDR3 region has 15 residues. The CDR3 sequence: CASRGSRWDEEKLFF. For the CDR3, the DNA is TGTGCCAGCAGGGGTTCTAGGTGGGACGAGGAAAAACTGTTTTTT.

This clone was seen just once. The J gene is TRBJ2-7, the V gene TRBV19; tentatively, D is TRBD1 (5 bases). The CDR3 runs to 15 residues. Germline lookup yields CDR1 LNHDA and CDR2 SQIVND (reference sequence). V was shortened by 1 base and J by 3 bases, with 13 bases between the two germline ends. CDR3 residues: CASSIALQERYEQYF. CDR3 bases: TGTGCCAGTAGTATAGCCCTACAGGAACGCTACGAGCAGTACTTC. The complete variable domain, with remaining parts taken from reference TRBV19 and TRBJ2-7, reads DGGITQSPKYLFRKEGQNVTLSCEQNLNHDAMYWYRQDPGQGLRLIYYSQIVNDFQKGDIAEGYSVSREKKESFPLTVTSAQKNPTAFYLCASSIALQERYEQYFGPGTRLTVT.

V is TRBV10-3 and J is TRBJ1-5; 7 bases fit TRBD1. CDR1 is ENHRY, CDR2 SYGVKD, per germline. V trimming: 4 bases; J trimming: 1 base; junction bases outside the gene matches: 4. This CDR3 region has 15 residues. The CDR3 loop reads CAISGSGGSNQPQHF. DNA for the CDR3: TGTGCCATCAGTGGTTCAGGGGGGAGCAATCAGCCCCAGCATTTT.

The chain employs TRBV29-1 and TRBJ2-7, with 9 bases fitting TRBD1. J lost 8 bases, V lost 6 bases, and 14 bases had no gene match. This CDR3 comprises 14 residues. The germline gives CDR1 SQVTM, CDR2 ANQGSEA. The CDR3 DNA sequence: TGCAGCGTCGGGGAAGGGGGACAGGGCGCCAAGCAGTACTTC. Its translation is CSVGEGGQGAKQYF.

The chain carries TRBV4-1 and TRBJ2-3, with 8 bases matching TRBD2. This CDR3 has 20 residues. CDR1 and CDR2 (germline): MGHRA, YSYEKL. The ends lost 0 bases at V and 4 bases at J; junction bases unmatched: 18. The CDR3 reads CASSQDGQSGGRGGADTQYF. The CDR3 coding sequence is TGCGCCAGCAGCCAAGATGGGCAATCCGGGGGCCGGGGGGGTGCAGATACGCAGTATTTT.

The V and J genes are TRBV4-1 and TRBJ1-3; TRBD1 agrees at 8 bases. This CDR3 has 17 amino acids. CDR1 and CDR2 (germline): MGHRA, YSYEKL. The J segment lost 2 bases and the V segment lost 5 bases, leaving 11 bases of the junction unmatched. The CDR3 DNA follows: TGCGCCAGCAGCACCAATCCGACAGGGGTCGCTGGAAACACCATATATTTT. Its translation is CASSTNPTGVAGNTIYF.

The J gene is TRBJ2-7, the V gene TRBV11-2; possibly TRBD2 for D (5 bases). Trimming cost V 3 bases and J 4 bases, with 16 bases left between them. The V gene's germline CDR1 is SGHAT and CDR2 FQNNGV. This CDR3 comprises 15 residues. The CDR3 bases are TGTGCCAGCAGCTTCTGGCAGGAGGTTTCGTACGAGCAGTACTTC. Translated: CASSFWQEVSYEQYF.

The DNA for the CDR3 is TGTGCCAGCAGAAGGACAGACTCACTCTATAATTCACCCCTCCACTTT. Protein: CASRRTDSLYNSPLHF. The chain combines TRBV2 with TRBJ1-6; D is possibly TRBD1 (6 bases). The CDR3 length is 16 residues. V lost 6 bases and J 3 bases, leaving 15 bases between the germline ends. Germline assignment: CDR1 SNHLY and CDR2 FYNNEI.

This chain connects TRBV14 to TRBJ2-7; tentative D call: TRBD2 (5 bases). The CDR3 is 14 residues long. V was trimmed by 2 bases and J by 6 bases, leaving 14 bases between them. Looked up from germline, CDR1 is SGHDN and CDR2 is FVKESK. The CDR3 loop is CASSQYQTGIEQYF. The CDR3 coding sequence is TGTGCCAGCAGCCAATACCAAACGGGAATCGAGCAGTACTTC.

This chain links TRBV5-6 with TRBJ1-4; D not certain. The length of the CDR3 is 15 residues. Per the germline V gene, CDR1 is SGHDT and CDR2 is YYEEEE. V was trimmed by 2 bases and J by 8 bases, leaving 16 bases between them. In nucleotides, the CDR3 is TGTGCCAGCAGCTTAGGCCAGGACCTCGGGGAAAAACTGTTTTTT. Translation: CASSLGQDLGEKLFF.

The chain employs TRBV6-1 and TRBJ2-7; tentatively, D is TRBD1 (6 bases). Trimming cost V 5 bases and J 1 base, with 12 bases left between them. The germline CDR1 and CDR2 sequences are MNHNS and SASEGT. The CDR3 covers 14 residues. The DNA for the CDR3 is TGTGCCAGCAGTCCGCGACAGGAGTCCTACGAGCAGTACTTC. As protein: CASSPRQESYEQYF.

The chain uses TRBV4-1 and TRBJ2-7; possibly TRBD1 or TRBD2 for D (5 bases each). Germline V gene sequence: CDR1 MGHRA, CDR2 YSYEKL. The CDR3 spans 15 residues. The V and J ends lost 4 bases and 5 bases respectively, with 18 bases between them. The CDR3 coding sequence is TGCGCCAGCAGCCCCCTTTGGGGGATTAACGACGAGCAGTACTTC. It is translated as CASSPLWGINDEQYF.

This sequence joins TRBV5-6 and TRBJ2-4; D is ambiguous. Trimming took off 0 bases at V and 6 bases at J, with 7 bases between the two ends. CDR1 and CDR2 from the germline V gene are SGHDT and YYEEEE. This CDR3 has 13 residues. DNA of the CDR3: TGTGCCAGCAGCTTGGAACGGAGAAACATTCAGTACTTC. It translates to CASSLERRNIQYF. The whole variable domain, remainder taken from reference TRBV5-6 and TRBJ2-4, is DAGVTQSPTHLIKTRGQQVTLRCSPKSGHDTVSWYQQALGQGPQFIFQYYEEEERQRGNFPDRFSGHQFPNYSSELNVNALLLGDSALYLCASSLERRNIQYFGAGTRLSVL.

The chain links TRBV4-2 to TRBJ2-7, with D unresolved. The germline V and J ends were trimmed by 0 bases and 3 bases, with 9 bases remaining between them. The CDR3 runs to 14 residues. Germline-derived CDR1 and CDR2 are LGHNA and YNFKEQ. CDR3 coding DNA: TGTGCCAGCAGCCAAGAGCGCGAGGACTACGAGCAGTACTTC. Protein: CASSQEREDYEQYF.

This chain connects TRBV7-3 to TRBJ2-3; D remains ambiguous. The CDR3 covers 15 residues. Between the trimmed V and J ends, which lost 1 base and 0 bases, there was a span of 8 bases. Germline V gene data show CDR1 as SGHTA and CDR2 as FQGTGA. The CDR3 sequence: CASSLMAGSTDTQYF. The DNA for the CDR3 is TGTGCCAGCAGCTTAATGGCCGGTAGCACAGATACGCAGTATTTT.

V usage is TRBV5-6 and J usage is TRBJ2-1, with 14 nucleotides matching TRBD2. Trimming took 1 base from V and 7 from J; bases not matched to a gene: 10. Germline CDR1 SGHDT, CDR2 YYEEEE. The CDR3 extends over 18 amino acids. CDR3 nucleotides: TGTGCCAGCAGCTTGCGACTAGCGGGAGGGCCAAGTCTGAATGAGCAGTTCTTC. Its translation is CASSLRLAGGPSLNEQFF.

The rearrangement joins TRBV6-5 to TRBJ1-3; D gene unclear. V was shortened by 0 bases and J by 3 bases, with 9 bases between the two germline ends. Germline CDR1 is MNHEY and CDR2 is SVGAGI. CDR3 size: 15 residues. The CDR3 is CASSYSARLGNTIYF. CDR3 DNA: TGTGCCAGCAGTTACTCAGCTCGACTTGGAAACACCATATATTTT.

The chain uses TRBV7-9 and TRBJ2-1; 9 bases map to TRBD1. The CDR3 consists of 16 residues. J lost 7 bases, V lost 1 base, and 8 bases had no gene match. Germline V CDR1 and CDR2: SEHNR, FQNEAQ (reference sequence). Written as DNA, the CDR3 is TGTGCCAGCAGCTTAGTGGAACAGGGGGCTTTGAATGAGCAGTTCTTC. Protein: CASSLVEQGALNEQFF.

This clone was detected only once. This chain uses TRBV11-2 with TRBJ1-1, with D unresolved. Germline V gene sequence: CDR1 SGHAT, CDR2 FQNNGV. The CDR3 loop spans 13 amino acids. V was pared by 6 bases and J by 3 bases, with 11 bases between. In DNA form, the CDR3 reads TGTGCCAGCAGTCTGGCGTCGTACACTGAAGCTTTCTTT. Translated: CASSLASYTEAFF.

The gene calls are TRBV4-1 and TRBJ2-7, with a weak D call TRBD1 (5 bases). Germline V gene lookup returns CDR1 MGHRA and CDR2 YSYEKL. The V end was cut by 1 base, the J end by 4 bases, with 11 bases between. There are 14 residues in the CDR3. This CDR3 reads CASSQVTGEYEQYF. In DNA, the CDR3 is TGCGCCAGCAGCCAAGTCACAGGCGAATACGAGCAGTACTTC.

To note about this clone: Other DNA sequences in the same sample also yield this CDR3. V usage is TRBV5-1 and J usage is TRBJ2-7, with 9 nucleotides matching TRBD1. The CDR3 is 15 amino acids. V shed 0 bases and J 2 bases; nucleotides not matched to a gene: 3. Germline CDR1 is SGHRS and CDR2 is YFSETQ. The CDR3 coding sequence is TGCGCCAGCAGCTTGGTGGGACAGGGACCCTACGAGCAGTACTTC. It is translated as CASSLVGQGPYEQYF.

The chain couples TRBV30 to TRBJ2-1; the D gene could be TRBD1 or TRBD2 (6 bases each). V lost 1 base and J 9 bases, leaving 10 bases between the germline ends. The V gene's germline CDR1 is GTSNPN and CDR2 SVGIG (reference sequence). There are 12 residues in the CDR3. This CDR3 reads CAWSGGASEQFF. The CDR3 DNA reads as TGTGCCTGGAGTGGGGGGGCGAGTGAGCAGTTCTTC.

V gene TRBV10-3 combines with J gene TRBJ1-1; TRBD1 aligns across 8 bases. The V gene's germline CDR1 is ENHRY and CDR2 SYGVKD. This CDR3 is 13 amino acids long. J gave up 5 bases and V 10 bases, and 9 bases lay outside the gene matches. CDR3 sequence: CASSGGWGTEAFF. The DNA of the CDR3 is TGTGCCAGCTCAGGGGGCTGGGGGACTGAAGCTTTCTTT.

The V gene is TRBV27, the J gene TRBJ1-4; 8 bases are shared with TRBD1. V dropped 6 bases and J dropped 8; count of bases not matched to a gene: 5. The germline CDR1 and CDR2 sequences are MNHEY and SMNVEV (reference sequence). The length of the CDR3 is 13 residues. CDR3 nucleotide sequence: TGTGCCAGCAGAAAGACAGGGGACGAAAAACTGTTTTTT. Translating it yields CASRKTGDEKLFF.

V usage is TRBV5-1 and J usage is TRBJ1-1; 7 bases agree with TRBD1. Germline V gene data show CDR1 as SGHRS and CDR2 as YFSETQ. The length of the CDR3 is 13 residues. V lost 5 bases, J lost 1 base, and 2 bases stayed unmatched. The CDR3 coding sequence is TGCGCCAGCAGAGGACAGGCGAACACTGAAGCTTTCTTT. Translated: CASRGQANTEAFF.

The CDR3 DNA follows: TGTGCCAGCAGCTCCGGGATGGGCTTCGGCGGCTACACCTTC. Protein product: CASSSGMGFGGYTF. The chain uses TRBV5-6 and TRBJ1-2, with unresolved D. The V gene's germline CDR1 is SGHDT and CDR2 YYEEEE. V was cut by 3 bases and J by 8 bases, with 17 bases left in between. This CDR3 has 14 residues.